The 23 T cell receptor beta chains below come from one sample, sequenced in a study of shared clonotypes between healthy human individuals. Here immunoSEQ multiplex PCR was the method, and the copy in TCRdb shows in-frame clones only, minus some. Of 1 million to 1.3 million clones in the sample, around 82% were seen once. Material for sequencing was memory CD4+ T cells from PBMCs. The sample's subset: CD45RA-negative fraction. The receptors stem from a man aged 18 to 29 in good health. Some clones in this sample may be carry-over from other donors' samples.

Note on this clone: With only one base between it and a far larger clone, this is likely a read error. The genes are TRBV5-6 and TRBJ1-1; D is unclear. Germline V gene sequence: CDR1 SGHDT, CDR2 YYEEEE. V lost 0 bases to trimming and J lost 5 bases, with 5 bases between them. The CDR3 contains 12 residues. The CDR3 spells CASSLVDTEAFF. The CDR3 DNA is TGTGCCAGCAGCTTGGTTGATACTGAAGCTTTCTTT.

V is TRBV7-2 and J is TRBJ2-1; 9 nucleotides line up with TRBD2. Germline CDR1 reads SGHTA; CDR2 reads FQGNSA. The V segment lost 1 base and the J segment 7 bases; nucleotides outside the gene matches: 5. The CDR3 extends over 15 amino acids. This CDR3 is CASSLVSSGINEQFF. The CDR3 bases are TGTGCCAGCAGCTTAGTTTCTAGCGGGATAAATGAGCAGTTCTTC.

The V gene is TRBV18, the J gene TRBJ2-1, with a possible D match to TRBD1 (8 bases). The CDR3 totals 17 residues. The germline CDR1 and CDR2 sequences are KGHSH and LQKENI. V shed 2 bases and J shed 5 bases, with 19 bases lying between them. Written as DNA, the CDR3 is TGTGCCAGCTCACCAACCCTCGCACAGGGGGGGGACAATGAGCAGTTCTTC. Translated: CASSPTLAQGGDNEQFF. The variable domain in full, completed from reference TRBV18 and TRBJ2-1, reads NAGVMQNPRHLVRRRGQEARLRCSPMKGHSHVYWYRQLPEEGLKFMVYLQKENIIDESGMPKERFSAEFPKEGPSILRIQQVVRGDSAAYFCASSPTLAQGGDNEQFFGPGTRLTVL.

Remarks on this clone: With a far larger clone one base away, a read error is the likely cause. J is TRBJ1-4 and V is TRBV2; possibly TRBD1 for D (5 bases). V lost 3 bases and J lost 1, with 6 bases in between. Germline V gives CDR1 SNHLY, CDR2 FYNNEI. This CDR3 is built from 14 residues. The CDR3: CASSERGTNEKLFF. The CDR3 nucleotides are TGTGCCAGCAGTGAGAGGGGAACTAATGAAAAACTGTTTTTT. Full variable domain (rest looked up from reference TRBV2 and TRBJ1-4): EPEVTQTPSHQVTQMGQEVILRCVPISNHLYFYWYRQILGQKVEFLVSFYNNEISEKSEIFDDQFSVERPDGSNFTLKIRSTKLEDSAMYFCASSERGTNEKLFFGSGTQLSVL.

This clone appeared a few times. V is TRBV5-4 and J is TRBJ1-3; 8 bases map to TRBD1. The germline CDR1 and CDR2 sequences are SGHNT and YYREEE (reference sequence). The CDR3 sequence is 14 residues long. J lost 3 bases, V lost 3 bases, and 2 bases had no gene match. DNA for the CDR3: TGTGCCAGCAGCTCCAGGGGGCATGGAAACACCATATATTTT. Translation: CASSSRGHGNTIYF.

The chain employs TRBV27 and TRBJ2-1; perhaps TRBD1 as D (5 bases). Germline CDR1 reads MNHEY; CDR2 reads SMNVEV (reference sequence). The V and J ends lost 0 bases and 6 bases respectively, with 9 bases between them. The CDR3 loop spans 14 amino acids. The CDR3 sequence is CASSLSGQPNEQFF. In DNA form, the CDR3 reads TGTGCCAGCAGTTTATCCGGACAACCCAATGAGCAGTTCTTC.

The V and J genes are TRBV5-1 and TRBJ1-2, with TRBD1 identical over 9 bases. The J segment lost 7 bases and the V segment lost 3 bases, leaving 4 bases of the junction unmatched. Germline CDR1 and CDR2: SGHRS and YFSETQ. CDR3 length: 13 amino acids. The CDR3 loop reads CASSSGTGSGYTF. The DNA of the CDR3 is TGCGCCAGCAGCTCCGGGACAGGGTCTGGCTACACCTTC.

CDR3 coding DNA: TGTGCCAGCAGCTTAGACAGGTTCACAGATACGCAGTATTTT. This encodes CASSLDRFTDTQYF. The rearrangement joins TRBV11-2 to TRBJ2-3; no clear D gene. V was shortened by 0 bases and J by 2 bases, with 6 bases between the two germline ends. The CDR3 is 14 amino acids. Germline values: CDR1 SGHAT, CDR2 FQNNGV.

The CDR3 region is CASSQSTGLVHNEQFF. Here the CDR3 DNA reads TGCGCCAGCAGTCAATCTACGGGGCTCGTCCACAATGAGCAGTTCTTC. This chain joins TRBV5-1 and TRBJ2-1; the D call may be TRBD1 or TRBD2 (5 bases each). Trimming took off 5 bases at V and 5 bases at J, with 20 bases between the two ends. The CDR3 runs 16 residues. The germline gives CDR1 SGHRS, CDR2 YFSETQ.

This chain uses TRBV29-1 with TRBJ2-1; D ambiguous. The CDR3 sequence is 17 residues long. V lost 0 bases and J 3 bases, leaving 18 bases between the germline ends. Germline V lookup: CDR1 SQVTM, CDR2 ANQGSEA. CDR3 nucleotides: TGCAGCGTTGAAGAGATCCCGTGGAGCCCTCACTACAATGAGCAGTTCTTC. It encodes CSVEEIPWSPHYNEQFF.

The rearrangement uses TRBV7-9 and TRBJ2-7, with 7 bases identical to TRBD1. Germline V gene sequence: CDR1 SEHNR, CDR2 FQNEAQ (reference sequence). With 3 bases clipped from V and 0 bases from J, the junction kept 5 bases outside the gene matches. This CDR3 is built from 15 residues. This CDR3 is CASSLGDSHSYEQYF. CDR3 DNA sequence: TGTGCCAGCAGCTTGGGGGACAGTCACTCCTACGAGCAGTACTTC.

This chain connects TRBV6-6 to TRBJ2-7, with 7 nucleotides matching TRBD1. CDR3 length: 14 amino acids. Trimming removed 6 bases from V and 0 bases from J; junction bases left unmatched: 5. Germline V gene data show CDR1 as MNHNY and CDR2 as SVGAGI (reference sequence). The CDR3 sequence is CASRPPGGSYEQYF. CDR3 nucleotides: TGTGCCAGCAGACCCCCAGGGGGCTCCTACGAGCAGTACTTC.

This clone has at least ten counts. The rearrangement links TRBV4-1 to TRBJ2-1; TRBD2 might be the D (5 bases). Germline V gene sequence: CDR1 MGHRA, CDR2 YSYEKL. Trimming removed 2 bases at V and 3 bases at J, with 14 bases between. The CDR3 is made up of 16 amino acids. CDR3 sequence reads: CASSQSPTGIYNEQFF. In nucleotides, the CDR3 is TGCGCCAGCAGCCAATCCCCAACGGGGATCTACAATGAGCAGTTCTTC.

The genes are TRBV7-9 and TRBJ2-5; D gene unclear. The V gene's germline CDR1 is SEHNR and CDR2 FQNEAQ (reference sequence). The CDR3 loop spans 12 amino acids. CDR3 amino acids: CAASGFSETQYF. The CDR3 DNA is TGTGCAGCATCCGGTTTTAGCGAGACCCAGTACTTC.

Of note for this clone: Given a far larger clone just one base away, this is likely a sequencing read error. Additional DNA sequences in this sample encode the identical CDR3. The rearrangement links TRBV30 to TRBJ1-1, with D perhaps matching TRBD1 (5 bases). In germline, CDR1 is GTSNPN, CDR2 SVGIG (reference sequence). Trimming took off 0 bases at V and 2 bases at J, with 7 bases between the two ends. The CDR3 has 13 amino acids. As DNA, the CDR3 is TGTGCCTGGAGTGTGACAGACAACACTGAAGCTTTCTTT. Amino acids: CAWSVTDNTEAFF.

CDR3 DNA: TGTGCCATCAGTGACCCTAGCGGGAGTAGGGTGACCCAGTACTTC. It specifies CAISDPSGSRVTQYF. The chain combines TRBV10-3 with TRBJ2-5, with 10 bases matching TRBD2. This CDR3 has 15 amino acids. V shed 3 bases, J shed 7 bases, and the junction held 8 bases outside the gene matches. Looked up from germline, CDR1 is ENHRY and CDR2 is SYGVKD.

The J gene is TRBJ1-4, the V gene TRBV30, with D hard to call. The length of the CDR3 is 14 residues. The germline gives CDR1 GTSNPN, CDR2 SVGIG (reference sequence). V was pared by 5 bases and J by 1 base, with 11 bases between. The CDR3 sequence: CAWVPWGTNEKLFF. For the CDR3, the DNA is TGTGCCTGGGTACCGTGGGGAACTAATGAAAAACTGTTTTTT.

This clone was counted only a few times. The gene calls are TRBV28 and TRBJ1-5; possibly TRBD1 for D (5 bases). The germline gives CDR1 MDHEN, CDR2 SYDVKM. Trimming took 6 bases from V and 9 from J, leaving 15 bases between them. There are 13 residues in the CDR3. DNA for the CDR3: TGTGCCAGCAGGGGACGGTGGGATGGGCCCCAGCATTTT. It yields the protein CASRGRWDGPQHF.

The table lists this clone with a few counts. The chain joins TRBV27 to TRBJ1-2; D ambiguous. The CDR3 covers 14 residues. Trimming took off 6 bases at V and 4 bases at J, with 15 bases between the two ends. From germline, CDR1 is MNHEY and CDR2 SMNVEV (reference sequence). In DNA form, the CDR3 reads TGTGCCAGCAGATCTTTAGGGAACGCCTATGGCTACACCTTC. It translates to CASRSLGNAYGYTF.

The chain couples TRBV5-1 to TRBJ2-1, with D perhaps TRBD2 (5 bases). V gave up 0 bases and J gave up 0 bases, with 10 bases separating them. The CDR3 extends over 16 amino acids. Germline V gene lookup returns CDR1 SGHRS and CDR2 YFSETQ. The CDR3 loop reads CASSLAGIPSYNEQFF. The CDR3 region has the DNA TGCGCCAGCAGCTTGGCGGGGATCCCCTCCTACAATGAGCAGTTCTTC.

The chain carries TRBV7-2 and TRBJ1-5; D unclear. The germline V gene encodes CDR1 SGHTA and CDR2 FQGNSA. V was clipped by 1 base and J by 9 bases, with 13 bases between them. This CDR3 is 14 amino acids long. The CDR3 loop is CASSLDGIPGPQHF. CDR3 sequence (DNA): TGTGCCAGCAGCTTAGACGGGATTCCCGGGCCCCAGCATTTT.

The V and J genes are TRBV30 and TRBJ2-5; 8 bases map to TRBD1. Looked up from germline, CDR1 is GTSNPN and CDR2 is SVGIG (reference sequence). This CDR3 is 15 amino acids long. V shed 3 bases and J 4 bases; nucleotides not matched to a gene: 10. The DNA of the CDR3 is TGTGCCTGGAGGGGAGGACAGGGTGGGTCAGAGACCCAGTACTTC. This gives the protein CAWRGGQGGSETQYF.

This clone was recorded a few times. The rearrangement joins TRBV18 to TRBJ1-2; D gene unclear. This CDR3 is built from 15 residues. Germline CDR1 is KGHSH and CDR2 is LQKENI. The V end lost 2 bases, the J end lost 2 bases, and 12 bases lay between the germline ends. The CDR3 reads CASSPSLQDNYGYTF. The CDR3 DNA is TGTGCCAGCTCACCATCACTCCAGGACAACTATGGCTACACCTTC.